This T cell receptor beta chain was recovered during a study of beta chain features in type 1 diabetes. The study's findings and limits: There was a moderate but significant shortening of TCRB CDR3s in all four CD4+ subsets of Type 1 diabetes patients.

Investigators reverse transcribed all isolated RNA, so they sequenced expressed TCRB transcripts. TCRdb keeps only in-frame clones here, not all; method: immunoSEQ multiplex PCR. The table includes about 700,000 clones, around an eighth detected once. The CDR3 length is 13 residues. V was cut by 5 bases and J by 8 bases, with 15 bases left in between. Germline loops: CDR1 SGHVS, CDR2 FNYEAQ. In regard to this clone: Its antigen is unidentified.

The chain has TRBV7-6 and TRBJ1-2; tentative D call: TRBD1 (5 bases). The sample was naive CD4+ T cells from blood. The receptor comes from a young man with type 1 diabetes. The CDR3 DNA sequence: TGTGCCAGCAGCAAAGGAGCAGGGTCAGGCTACACCTTC. Translating gives CASSKGAGSGYTF.